These T cell receptor beta chains were read from a single sample in a study of blood T cell repertoires in COVID-19. Here immunoSEQ multiplex PCR was the method, and the copy in TCRdb shows in-frame clones only, minus some. The table shows 150,000 to 200,000 clones, with around three quarters occurring only once. Sequencing input: peripheral blood. Receptors originate from a man aged 65 to 85 with active or convalescent COVID-19. Both conserved end residues are part of each CDR3. The D gene is left open where the match is weak. Clone size is shown for a subset of rows, as once, few, many or a class of expanded clone.

size,J,D,V,DNA,CDR3
NA,TRBJ1-1,NA,TRBV18,TGTGCCAGCTCCCGGGTGGACCCTTTCGGGGGAGGGAGTGAAGCTTTCTTT,CASSRVDPFGGGSEAFF
NA,TRBJ1-1,NA,TRBV2,TGTGCCAGCAGTGGGACAGCTAGTAACACTGAAGCTTTCTTT,CASSGTASNTEAFF
NA,TRBJ2-7,NA,TRBV2,TGTGCGATGGGGCTGGATCTCTACGAGCAGTACTTC,CAMGLDLYEQYF
many,TRBJ1-3,NA,TRBV4-3,TGCGCCAGCAGCCAGGGTATGGGGCCAGACAGAAACACCATATATTTT,CASSQGMGPDRNTIYF
NA,TRBJ2-5,NA,TRBV5-4,TGTGCCAGCAGCTTGGATCCGGGGGGCAACCAAGAGACCCAGTACTTC,CASSLDPGGNQETQYF
once,TRBJ2-1,NA,TRBV27,TGTGCCAGCTCACCACCCCGGACACTCCGGGATGAGCAGTTCTTC,CASSPPRTLRDEQFF
NA,TRBJ2-3,NA,TRBV21-1,TGTGCCAGCAGCATTGAGTCTAGCGGGGGTGACACAGATACGCAGTATTTT,CASSIESSGGDTDTQYF
NA,TRBJ2-7,NA,TRBV30,TGTGCCTGGAGTTCCCAGGGCTACGAGCAGTACTTC,CAWSSQGYEQYF
NA,TRBJ1-1,NA,TRBV6-5,TGTGCCAGCCACTCGGGGGGGGCCAAACTCACTGAAGCTTTCTTT,CASHSGGAKLTEAFF
NA,TRBJ2-5,TRBD2,TRBV5-1,TGCGCCAGCAGCCCCCTGGGAACTAGCGGGTGGCAAGAGACCCAGTACTTC,CASSPLGTSGWQETQYF
NA,TRBJ1-2,NA,TRBV3-1/TRBV3-2,TGTGCCAGCAGCCGCGCGCTGGGGGGGGCCGAAAACTATGGCTACACCTTC,CASSRALGGAENYGYTF
NA,TRBJ2-3,TRBD2,TRBV2,TGTGCCAGCAGTGAAGCGGCTAGCGGACTCACAGATACGCAGTATTTT,CASSEAASGLTDTQYF
few,TRBJ2-3,TRBD1,TRBV27,TGTGCCAGCAGTGTGGACAGGGGGACAGATACGCAGTATTTT,CASSVDRGTDTQYF
NA,TRBJ2-5,TRBD2,TRBV2,TGTGCCAGCAGTCTAGCGGGGGGGCATGAGGAGACCCAGTACTTC,CASSLAGGHEETQYF
NA,TRBJ1-2,NA,TRBV3-1/TRBV3-2,NA,CASSQDRFGAGRHGYTF
many,TRBJ2-7,TRBD1,TRBV6-5,TGTGCCGGAGGGGGACAGGGAGACTACGAGCAGTACTTC,CAGGGQGDYEQYF
few,TRBJ2-5,TRBD1,TRBV7-2,TGTGCCAGCAGCTCAACCCTGGCGGGGACAGGTGTAGAGACCCAGTACTTC,CASSSTLAGTGVETQYF
NA,TRBJ2-1,NA,TRBV6-5,TGTGCCAGCAGCCCGGTCCCATACAATGAGCAGTTCTTC,CASSPVPYNEQFF
NA,TRBJ1-2,TRBD1,TRBV3-1/TRBV3-2,TGTGCCAGCAGCCAAGGCCCGGGACAGGGTGGCTATGGCTACACCTTC,CASSQGPGQGGYGYTF
NA,TRBJ2-7,NA,TRBV9,TGTGCCAGCAGCGTAGCACAGAACTCATACGAGCAGTACTTC,CASSVAQNSYEQYF
once,TRBJ2-4,NA,TRBV21-1,TGTGCCAGCAGCTTGGAGACTCCACCCATCAAAAACATTCAGTACTTC,CASSLETPPIKNIQYF
NA,TRBJ1-5,TRBD1,TRBV30,TGTGCCTGGAGCGACTCGGGGACAGGGGGTCGAAATCAGCCCCAGCATTTT,CAWSDSGTGGRNQPQHF
once,TRBJ1-1,TRBD1,TRBV9,TGTGCCAGCAGCGTGGATGCAGGGACAGGGGACTCTGAAGCTTTCTTT,CASSVDAGTGDSEAFF
NA,TRBJ2-5,TRBD1,TRBV2,TGTGCCAGCAGCCCACAACCCACCGGGACAGGGGTCCTAGAGACCCAGTACTTC,CASSPQPTGTGVLETQYF
once,TRBJ2-1,TRBD2,TRBV7-3,TGTGCCAGCAGCCCCCGGGGGACTAGCGGGTACAATGAGCAGTTCTTC,CASSPRGTSGYNEQFF
NA,TRBJ1-1,NA,TRBV18,TGTGCCTCGGTGGAAAGGGGGAACACTGAAGCTTTCTTT,CASVERGNTEAFF
NA,TRBJ2-3,NA,TRBV3-1/TRBV3-2,TGTGCCAGCAGCCGCTTGGAGGGCAATACGCAGTATTTT,CASSRLEGNTQYF
NA,TRBJ2-7,TRBD2,TRBV5-1,TGCGCCAGCAGCTTGACTAGCGGGACCCACGAGCAGTACTTC,CASSLTSGTHEQYF
NA,TRBJ2-1,NA,TRBV18,TGTGCCAGCTCACCAGGGCAGGCTGAAAATGAGCAGTTCTTC,CASSPGQAENEQFF
NA,TRBJ2-5,NA,TRBV9,TGTGCCAGCAGCCTTTACGGGGTGGAAGAGACCCAGTACTTC,CASSLYGVEETQYF
few,TRBJ1-6,TRBD1,TRBV5-4,TGTGCCAGCAGCATAAAGGGGGCGCCTCGGTCACCCCTCCACTTT,CASSIKGAPRSPLHF
NA,TRBJ2-4,NA,TRBV6-2/TRBV6-3,TGTGCCAGCAGTGAGGGACTCGTTGTCGGCAGGAAAGCCAAAAACATTCAGTACTTC,CASSEGLVVGRKAKNIQYF
NA,TRBJ1-5,NA,TRBV2,TGTGCCAGCAGTGAACCGACAGCCGGGGGGCCCCAGCATTTT,CASSEPTAGGPQHF
NA,TRBJ2-7,NA,TRBV6-2/TRBV6-3,TGTGCCAGCAGTTACTCCCTTAATGGAGCGGGCCCTACCTACGAGCAGTACTTC,CASSYSLNGAGPTYEQYF
NA,TRBJ2-2,NA,TRBV6-5,TGTGCCAGCAGGGATTTGACAGGACGGACCGGGGAGCTGTTTTTT,CASRDLTGRTGELFF
NA,TRBJ2-2,NA,TRBV4-1,TGCGCCAGCAGCCCGCACAGGTCATCGAACACCGGGGAGCTGTTTTTT,CASSPHRSSNTGELFF
NA,TRBJ2-1,TRBD2,TRBV7-6,TGTGCCAGCAACAAGGGTGGAAGCGGGGGCAATGAGCAGTTCTTC,CASNKGGSGGNEQFF
NA,TRBJ1-1,NA,TRBV28,TGTGCCAGTTACGGACAGACCTCTTTCTACATGAACACTGAAGCTTTCTTT,CASYGQTSFYMNTEAFF
NA,TRBJ1-5,TRBD1,TRBV27,TGTGCCAGCAGTCCCGACAGGGATCAGCCCCAGCATTTT,CASSPDRDQPQHF
NA,TRBJ1-2,NA,TRBV5-1,TGCGCCAGCAGCATGGACAGTTATGGCTACACCTTC,CASSMDSYGYTF
NA,TRBJ1-5,NA,TRBV7-2,TGTGCCAGCAGCGCGACCAGGGACAATCAGCCCCAGCATTTT,CASSATRDNQPQHF
once,TRBJ2-1,TRBD2,TRBV4-1,TGCGCCAGCAGCCAAGATAGCGGGAGCTACAATGAGCAGTTCTTC,CASSQDSGSYNEQFF
once,TRBJ1-5,NA,TRBV6-5,TGTGCCAGCAGTTATGCCCCTAGGGGTACGGGTCAGCCCCAGCATTTT,CASSYAPRGTGQPQHF
NA,TRBJ2-2,TRBD2,TRBV5-1,TGCGCCAGCAGCACCGGACTAGCGGGGATCACCGGGGAGCTGTTTTTT,CASSTGLAGITGELFF
NA,TRBJ1-6,NA,TRBV6-5,TGTGCCAGCAAATCAGGGGTCGTTTATAATTCACCCCTCCACTTT,CASKSGVVYNSPLHF
once,TRBJ2-7,NA,TRBV21-1,TGTGCCAGGGAGGGAACTAGCCGGCCTTACGAGCAGTACTTC,CAREGTSRPYEQYF
NA,TRBJ2-5,TRBD2,TRBV7-7,TGTGCCAGCAGCTCGATAGCGGGGGGCAGAGAGACCCAGTACTTC,CASSSIAGGRETQYF
NA,TRBJ1-3,NA,TRBV7-2,TGTGCCAGCAGCTTAACAGGAGACTCTGGAAACACCATATATTTT,CASSLTGDSGNTIYF
NA,TRBJ1-1,NA,TRBV2,TGTGCCAGCAGCCCGACGACAGAGTTCACTGAAGCTTTCTTT,CASSPTTEFTEAFF
NA,TRBJ1-1,TRBD1,TRBV7-2,TGTGCCAGCAGCCCCAGGGGACCGGGACAGGGTCCTGAAGCTTTCTTT,CASSPRGPGQGPEAFF
NA,TRBJ1-3,NA,TRBV3-1/TRBV3-2,TGTGCCAGCAGCCAAACCAGTGGAAACACCATATATTTT,CASSQTSGNTIYF
few,TRBJ2-5,TRBD2,TRBV4-2,TGTGCCAGCAGCCAAGATGGCACTAGCGGGAGGGAGACCCAGTACTTC,CASSQDGTSGRETQYF
once,TRBJ2-7,TRBD2,TRBV6-5,TGTGCCAGCAGCCCGGGGGGTTACGAGCAGTACTTC,CASSPGGYEQYF
NA,TRBJ2-5,NA,TRBV5-1,TGCGCCAGCAGCCCCCAGGGAGGGGGAGGAGAAGAGACCCAGTACTTC,CASSPQGGGGEETQYF
NA,TRBJ2-7,NA,TRBV30,TGTGCCTGGAGTAGTTTTGGGGCCAGCTCTACTTACGAGCAGTACTTC,CAWSSFGASSTYEQYF
NA,TRBJ2-5,NA,TRBV5-1,TGCGCCAGCAGCAACTACAGGGCTCAAGAGACCCAGTACTTC,CASSNYRAQETQYF
few,TRBJ1-2,NA,TRBV30,TGTGCATTGGGACGTGGCTACACCTTC,CALGRGYTF
NA,TRBJ2-5,TRBD2,TRBV4-3,TGCGCCAGCAGCCAAGACACCAGCGGGGGGGGGACCCAGTACTTC,CASSQDTSGGGTQYF
NA,TRBJ2-7,NA,TRBV12-3/TRBV12-4,TGTGCCAGCAGTGCGAATCAGGGGGAGGTATTC,CASSANQGEVF
NA,TRBJ2-7,NA,TRBV11-2,TGTGCCAGCAGGGAAAACTACCCCTCCTACGAGCAGTACTTC,CASRENYPSYEQYF